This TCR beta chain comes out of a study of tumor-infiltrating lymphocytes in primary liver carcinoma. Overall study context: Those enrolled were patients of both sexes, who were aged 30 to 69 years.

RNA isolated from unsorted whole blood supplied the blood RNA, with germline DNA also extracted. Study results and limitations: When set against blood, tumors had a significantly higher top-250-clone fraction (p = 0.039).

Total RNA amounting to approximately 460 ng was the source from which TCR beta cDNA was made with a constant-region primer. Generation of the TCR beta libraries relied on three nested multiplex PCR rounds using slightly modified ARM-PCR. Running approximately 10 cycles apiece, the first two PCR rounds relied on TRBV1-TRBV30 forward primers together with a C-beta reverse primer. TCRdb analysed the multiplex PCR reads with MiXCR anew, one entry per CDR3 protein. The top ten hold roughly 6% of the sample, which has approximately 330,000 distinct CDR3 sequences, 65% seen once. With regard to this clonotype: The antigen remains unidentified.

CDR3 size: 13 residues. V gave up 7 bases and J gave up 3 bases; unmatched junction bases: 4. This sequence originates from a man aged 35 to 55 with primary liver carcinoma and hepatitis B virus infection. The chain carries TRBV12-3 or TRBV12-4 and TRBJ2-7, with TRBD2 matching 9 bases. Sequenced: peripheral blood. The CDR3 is CASKAAGGYEQYF. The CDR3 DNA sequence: TGTGCCAGCAAAGCAGCGGGAGGCTACGAGCAGTACTTC.